These 15 T cell receptor beta chains originate from one sample sequenced in a study of shared clonotypes between healthy human individuals. Assay used: immunoSEQ multiplex PCR; TCRdb lists only in-frame clones, some missing. Of about 2.4 million clones listed, over 85% were seen once; the top ten hold about 0.13%. The material sequenced was naive CD4+ T cells sorted from blood. The subset was: CD45RA+ positively selected. The receptor set was obtained from a man aged 18 to 35 in good health.

As to this clone: At the DNA level, this CDR3 is encoded by other sequences in the same sample as well. The chain links TRBV27 to TRBJ2-7; 7 bases align to TRBD1. The CDR3 is 15 residues long. Trimming removed 3 bases from V and 2 bases from J; junction bases left unmatched: 7. Germline V CDR1 and CDR2: MNHEY, SMNVEV (reference sequence). The CDR3 spells CASSFRQGGTYEQYF. For the CDR3, the DNA is TGTGCCAGCAGTTTCAGACAGGGCGGCACCTACGAGCAGTACTTC.

The rearrangement uses TRBV5-4 and TRBJ1-3; D might be TRBD1 (5 bases). V was cut by 0 bases and J by 3 bases, with 13 bases left in between. The CDR3 loop spans 16 amino acids. Germline V gene sequence: CDR1 SGHNT, CDR2 YYREEE (reference sequence). In DNA, the CDR3 is TGTGCCAGCAGCTTGGGTAACCGGGGGAATGGAAACACCATATATTTT. Translation gives CASSLGNRGNGNTIYF.

The chain uses TRBV5-4 and TRBJ1-2; D possibly corresponds to TRBD1 (6 bases). Germline lookup yields CDR1 SGHNT and CDR2 YYREEE (reference sequence). The CDR3 covers 15 residues. V was trimmed by 4 bases and J by 1 base, leaving 14 bases between them. CDR3: CASSAWGGGNYGYTF. The CDR3, as DNA: TGTGCCAGCAGCGCGTGGGGAGGGGGTAACTATGGCTACACCTTC.

The CDR3 is CASSISSGTGGAGANVLTF. The CDR3, as DNA: TGCGCCAGCAGCATATCCTCCGGGACAGGGGGCGCGGGGGCCAACGTCCTGACTTTC. This rearrangement joins TRBV4-1 to TRBJ2-6, with TRBD1 matching over 12 bases. CDR1 MGHRA and CDR2 YSYEKL come from the germline V gene. The CDR3 runs 19 residues. V was clipped by 5 bases and J by 4 bases; unmatched bases: 12.

This clone has more than one count but fewer than ten. This chain uses TRBV2 with TRBJ1-1; 9 bases agree with TRBD1. The CDR3 contains 14 residues. V shed 5 bases and J 1 base; nucleotides not matched to a gene: 2. Germline V gene lookup returns CDR1 SNHLY and CDR2 FYNNEI. In nucleotides, the CDR3 is TGTGCCAGCAGTCAACAGGGGGCGAACACTGAAGCTTTCTTT. Its protein product is CASSQQGANTEAFF.

The V gene is TRBV5-4, the J gene TRBJ1-5; no clear D gene. This CDR3 is 13 amino acids long. The ends were cut back, 0 bases at V and 4 bases at J, with 5 bases in the middle. Germline values: CDR1 SGHNT, CDR2 YYREEE (reference sequence). The CDR3 reads CASSLDANQPQHF. The CDR3 DNA reads as TGTGCCAGCAGCTTGGACGCTAATCAGCCCCAGCATTTT.

CDR3 loop: CASSFGTAYEQYF. The CDR3 bases are TGTGCCAGCAGTTTCGGGACAGCCTACGAGCAGTACTTC. J is TRBJ2-7 and V is TRBV27; 7 nucleotides match TRBD1. J lost 2 bases, V lost 3 bases, and 1 base had no gene match. This CDR3 is 13 amino acids long. Germline CDR1 MNHEY, CDR2 SMNVEV (reference sequence).

This clone was detected only once. Sequence at one end of the junction differs from germline and may be a read error. The chain uses TRBV27 and TRBJ1-4; TRBD1 matches at 11 bases. Germline CDR1 and CDR2: MNHEY and SMNVEV (reference sequence). This CDR3 region has 16 residues. DNA for the CDR3: TGTGCCAGCAGTCTATCAGGACAGGGGGCGGCGAGAAAACTGTTTTTT. Translating it yields CASSLSGQGAARKLFF.

This chain joins TRBV7-9 and TRBJ2-1; 10 bases line up with TRBD1. The CDR3 has 16 amino acids. The germline CDR1 and CDR2 sequences are SEHNR and FQNEAQ (reference sequence). V trimming: 5 bases; J trimming: 5 bases; junction bases outside the gene matches: 9. Here the CDR3 DNA reads TGTGCCAGCAGCGTAATCCCGGGACAGGGGAACAATGAGCAGTTCTTC. It yields the protein CASSVIPGQGNNEQFF. Based on the CDR3 plus reference TRBV7-9 and TRBJ2-1, the full variable domain is DTGVSQNPRHKITKRGQNVTFRCDPISEHNRLYWYRQTLGQGPEFLTYFQNEAQLEKSRLLSDRFSAERPKGSFSTLEIQRTEQGDSAMYLCASSVIPGQGNNEQFFGPGTRLTVL.

The chain employs TRBV7-8 and TRBJ1-1; D is unclear. Per the germline V gene, CDR1 is SGHVS and CDR2 is FQNEAQ. There are 14 residues in the CDR3. Trimming cost V 4 bases and J 5 bases, with 14 bases left between them. The CDR3 DNA reads as TGTGCCAGCAGCTCACCTATGGGCTTGACTGAAGCTTTCTTT. This gives the protein CASSSPMGLTEAFF. The full variable domain, with the rest looked up from reference TRBV7-8 and TRBJ1-1, is GAGVSQSPRYKVAKRGQDVALRCDPISGHVSLFWYQQALGQGPEFLTYFQNEAQLDKSGLPSDRFFAERPEGSVSTLKIQRTQQEDSAVYLCASSSPMGLTEAFFGQGTRLTVV.

The rearrangement links TRBV6-1 to TRBJ2-7, with 7 bases identical to TRBD1. The CDR3 contains 15 residues. Trimming at V came to 5 bases and at J to 5 bases, leaving 12 bases not matched to a gene. Germline V lookup: CDR1 MNHNS, CDR2 SASEGT. This CDR3 reads CASSMTGSSGDEQYF. Written as DNA, the CDR3 is TGTGCCAGCAGTATGACAGGGAGCAGTGGGGACGAGCAGTACTTC.

This rearrangement joins TRBV7-9 to TRBJ1-3, with D possibly TRBD1 on 6 matching bases. V was cut by 5 bases and J by 0 bases, with 17 bases left in between. Germline V gene sequence: CDR1 SEHNR, CDR2 FQNEAQ (reference sequence). This CDR3 has 17 amino acids. The DNA for the CDR3 is TGTGCCAGCAGCGCCCCCCAGGGGTCCCACTCTGGAAACACCATATATTTT. Amino acids: CASSAPQGSHSGNTIYF.

The CDR3 is CAWTDGDRGYGYTF. The CDR3 DNA reads TGTGCCTGGACCGATGGCGACAGGGGCTATGGCTACACCTTC. The chain has TRBV30 and TRBJ1-2, with TRBD1 matching 8 bases. The germline CDR1 and CDR2 sequences are GTSNPN and SVGIG (reference sequence). The V and J ends lost 4 bases and 4 bases, in that order; junction bases with no gene match: 8. The CDR3 is 14 amino acids.

This clone was observed once. The rearrangement links TRBV5-4 to TRBJ1-2, with D unclear. The CDR3 has 13 amino acids. Germline V gene lookup returns CDR1 SGHNT and CDR2 YYREEE (reference sequence). Deletions cut 0 bases from V and 4 bases from J, with 7 bases between. The DNA of the CDR3 is TGTGCCAGCAGCTTGGACCCAGGCTATGGCTACACCTTC. This translates into CASSLDPGYGYTF.

The CDR3 sequence: CASSLLGQSYEQYF. The CDR3 DNA is TGTGCCAGCTCCCTACTAGGGCAGTCATACGAGCAGTACTTC. This rearrangement joins TRBV18 to TRBJ2-7; a possible D gene is TRBD2 (5 bases). The CDR3 consists of 14 residues. Germline V CDR1 and CDR2: KGHSH, LQKENI. The ends were cut back, 6 bases at V and 4 bases at J, with 16 bases in the middle.